These 29 T cell receptor beta chains were all obtained from the same sample, sequenced in a study of blood T cell repertoires in COVID-19. Clones were read by immunoSEQ multiplex PCR, and TCRdb kept only the in-frame ones, dropping some. The sample comprises roughly 250,000 clones, roughly nine tenths of which are singletons, and approximately 1.3% rests with the top ten. The sample was PBMCs or T cells enriched from blood (not recorded which). All receptors come from a human donor in a cohort exposed to, infected with or recovered from COVID-19 (not recorded which). The donor label of this sample is uncertain.

The V call is TRBV30, the J call TRBJ1-3; D is unresolved. Trimming pared 2 bases from V and 0 bases from J, leaving 11 bases between. The CDR3 spans 15 residues. Germline V gene sequence: CDR1 GTSNPN, CDR2 SVGIG (reference sequence). CDR3 sequence: CAWSRDRISGNTIYF. In DNA form, the CDR3 reads TGTGCCTGGAGTAGAGATAGAATCTCTGGAAACACCATATATTTT.

The rearrangement uses TRBV4-1 and TRBJ1-5, with D maybe TRBD1 (5 bases). CDR3 length: 15 amino acids. Trimming stripped 1 base from V and 1 base from J, with 8 bases between. Germline V lookup: CDR1 MGHRA, CDR2 YSYEKL. The CDR3 loop is CASSQVQGSNQPQHF. CDR3 nucleotide sequence: TGCGCCAGCAGCCAAGTTCAGGGAAGCAATCAGCCCCAGCATTTT.

The chain employs TRBV18 and TRBJ2-3, with TRBD1 matching over 7 bases. The V segment lost 4 bases and the J segment 0 bases; nucleotides outside the gene matches: 4. The CDR3 consists of 15 residues. CDR1 is KGHSH, CDR2 LQKENI, per germline. The CDR3 coding sequence is TGTGCCAGCTCACGACAGGGTGCTAGCACAGATACGCAGTATTTT. Translated: CASSRQGASTDTQYF.

This rearrangement joins TRBV9 to TRBJ2-5; 12 bases are a match to TRBD1. V trimming: 0 bases; J trimming: 5 bases; junction bases outside the gene matches: 5. Germline CDR1 is SGDLS and CDR2 is YYNGEE. The CDR3 has 16 amino acids. This CDR3 reads CASSVGLGQGAETQYF. The CDR3 coding sequence is TGTGCCAGCAGCGTAGGCCTGGGACAGGGGGCCGAGACCCAGTACTTC.

The chain joins TRBV29-1 to TRBJ2-7, with 9 nucleotides matching TRBD1. Germline V CDR1 and CDR2: SQVTM, ANQGSEA. CDR3 length: 15 amino acids. J lost 2 bases, V lost 4 bases, and 9 bases had no gene match. CDR3 sequence: CSVVGTGTGTYEQYF. For the CDR3, the DNA is TGCAGCGTTGTAGGGACCGGGACAGGGACCTACGAGCAGTACTTC.

The CDR3 sequence is CASSPLGHDTEAFF. CDR3 DNA sequence: TGTGCCAGCAGTCCCCTCGGACACGATACTGAAGCTTTCTTT. The rearrangement joins TRBV27 to TRBJ1-1; D is perhaps TRBD1 (5 bases). The germline V and J ends were trimmed by 5 bases and 5 bases, with 15 bases remaining between them. CDR1 and CDR2 (germline): MNHEY, SMNVEV (reference sequence). The length of the CDR3 is 14 residues.

V is TRBV6-5 and J is TRBJ1-1; 12 nucleotides match TRBD1. CDR1 and CDR2 from the germline V gene are MNHEY and SVGAGI. CDR3 length: 15 residues. V shed 9 bases, J shed 4 bases, and the junction held 9 bases outside the gene matches. CDR3 sequence: CASRRDRGRVTEAFF. CDR3 sequence (DNA): TGTGCCAGTCGCCGGGACAGGGGGCGAGTCACTGAAGCTTTCTTT.

This CDR3 reads CASSQVSDRGYYGYTF. In nucleotides, the CDR3 is TGCGCCAGCAGCCAAGTTTCTGACAGGGGATACTATGGCTACACCTTC. V and J are TRBV4-1 and TRBJ1-2, with 8 nucleotides matching TRBD1. J gave up 3 bases and V 1 base, and 7 bases lay outside the gene matches. Germline values: CDR1 MGHRA, CDR2 YSYEKL. The CDR3 has 16 residues.

The chain has TRBV27 and TRBJ1-2; 9 bases are a match to TRBD1. CDR1 and CDR2 (germline): MNHEY, SMNVEV (reference sequence). This CDR3 is built from 15 residues. V was clipped by 4 bases and J by 1 base; unmatched bases: 4. The CDR3 is CASSSGQGVNYGYTF. The CDR3 DNA follows: TGTGCCAGCAGTTCGGGACAGGGAGTTAACTATGGCTACACCTTC.

J is TRBJ2-1 and V is TRBV25-1; 15 nucleotides line up with TRBD2. This CDR3 contains 15 residues. The V segment lost 4 bases and the J segment 9 bases; nucleotides outside the gene matches: 4. Germline loops: CDR1 MGHDK, CDR2 SYGVNS. Here the CDR3 reads CASSGGLAGGGEQFF. CDR3 bases: TGTGCCAGCAGTGGGGGACTAGCGGGGGGAGGTGAGCAGTTCTTC. Full variable domain (missing parts from reference TRBV25-1 and TRBJ2-1): EADIYQTPRYLVIGTGKKITLECSQTMGHDKMYWYQQDPGMELHLIHYSYGVNSTEKGDLSSESTVSRIRTEHFPLTLESARPSHTSQYLCASSGGLAGGGEQFFGPGTRLTVL.

Of note for this clone: Other DNA sequences from this sample encode an identical CDR3 as well. The chain carries TRBV11-3 and TRBJ2-7; possible D gene TRBD1, 6 bases. Germline values: CDR1 SGHNT, CDR2 YENEEA. The length of the CDR3 is 13 residues. Trimming stripped 5 bases from V and 2 bases from J, with 10 bases between. The DNA of the CDR3 is TGTGCCAGCAGCCCAGAGGGGGCCTACGAGCAGTACTTC. Protein: CASSPEGAYEQYF.

The chain joins TRBV3-1 (or the pseudogene TRBV3-2) to TRBJ2-1; D is unclear. The CDR3 is 15 amino acids. The V end was cut by 4 bases, the J end by 6 bases, with 16 bases between. Germline V gives CDR1 LGHDT, CDR2 YNNKEL (reference sequence). CDR3 sequence: CASSPSGGVTNEQFF. As DNA, the CDR3 is TGTGCCAGCAGCCCTTCTGGTGGAGTAACCAATGAGCAGTTCTTC.

This sequence joins TRBV14 and TRBJ2-3, with D possibly being TRBD2 (6 bases). Trimming left V 1 base short and J 4 bases short, with 9 bases between. Germline V lookup: CDR1 SGHDN, CDR2 FVKESK. The CDR3 sequence is 14 residues long. The CDR3 sequence: CASSQAGDSDTQYF. CDR3 sequence (DNA): TGTGCCAGCAGCCAAGCCGGGGACTCAGATACGCAGTATTTT.

The chain recombines TRBV3-1 (or the pseudogene TRBV3-2) with TRBJ2-3; TRBD2 matches 8 bases. The CDR3 length is 17 residues. V shed 0 bases and J 6 bases; nucleotides not matched to a gene: 11. CDR1 is LGHDT and CDR2 is YNNKEL in the germline V gene (reference sequence). The DNA of the CDR3 is TGTGCCAGCAGCCAAGATCGGTCCGGCGGGGGGAGCGATACGCAGTATTTT. Protein product: CASSQDRSGGGSDTQYF.

J is TRBJ1-3 and V is TRBV25-1; the D gene is possibly TRBD1 (6 bases). The CDR3 has 16 amino acids. The germline CDR1 and CDR2 sequences are MGHDK and SYGVNS. V lost 1 base to trimming and J lost 0 bases, with 10 bases between them. The CDR3 DNA reads TGTGCCAGCAGTGAATGGGACAATCTCTCTGGAAACACCATATATTTT. Its protein is CASSEWDNLSGNTIYF. The whole variable domain, filled in from reference TRBV25-1 and TRBJ1-3, reads EADIYQTPRYLVIGTGKKITLECSQTMGHDKMYWYQQDPGMELHLIHYSYGVNSTEKGDLSSESTVSRIRTEHFPLTLESARPSHTSQYLCASSEWDNLSGNTIYFGEGSWLTVV.

The chain has TRBV30 and TRBJ2-1; maybe TRBD2 (6 bases). V was clipped by 4 bases and J by 4 bases, with 14 bases between them. Germline loops: CDR1 GTSNPN, CDR2 SVGIG (reference sequence). The CDR3 covers 14 residues. The CDR3 sequence is CAWNSWRGYNEQFF. Here the CDR3 DNA reads TGTGCCTGGAACTCTTGGCGGGGTTACAATGAGCAGTTCTTC.

The gene calls are TRBV10-3 and TRBJ1-5; 8 bases map to TRBD1. The junction had 2 bases not matched to a gene; V was cut back by 5 bases and J by 2 bases. The V gene's germline CDR1 is ENHRY and CDR2 SYGVKD. The CDR3 length is 14 residues. As DNA, the CDR3 is TGTGCCATCAGTCAGGACAGGGGCAATCAGCCCCAGCATTTT. Its translation: CAISQDRGNQPQHF.

The genes are TRBV27 and TRBJ2-2; possibly TRBD2 for D (5 bases). CDR3 size: 15 residues. CDR1 and CDR2 (germline): MNHEY, SMNVEV (reference sequence). Trimming removed 8 bases at V and 5 bases at J, with 18 bases between. This CDR3 is CASRSQDRLTGELFF. In DNA, the CDR3 is TGTGCCAGCCGATCACAAGACCGACTAACCGGGGAGCTGTTTTTT.

The chain couples TRBV2 to TRBJ1-1, with D perhaps TRBD1 (5 bases). V was pared by 6 bases and J by 4 bases, with 15 bases between. This CDR3 has 14 residues. CDR1 is SNHLY and CDR2 is FYNNEI in the germline V gene. The DNA of the CDR3 is TGTGCCAGCAGGGCTCAGGGTAGGGGCACTGAAGCTTTCTTT. Amino acids: CASRAQGRGTEAFF.

V is TRBV29-1 and J is TRBJ2-2, with 12 positions matching TRBD2. The J segment lost 6 bases and the V segment lost 4 bases, leaving 6 bases of the junction unmatched. This CDR3 contains 15 residues. Germline CDR1 SQVTM, CDR2 ANQGSEA. CDR3 coding DNA: TGCAGCGTTGCTACCCTAGCGGGGGGGTCCGGGGAGCTGTTTTTT. This encodes CSVATLAGGSGELFF.

There are a few counts of this clone. This chain joins TRBV20-1 and TRBJ1-2; D is unresolved. V was pared by 8 bases and J by 4 bases, with 11 bases between. CDR1 DFQATT and CDR2 SNEGSKA come from the germline V gene (reference sequence). CDR3 size: 11 residues. In DNA, the CDR3 is TGCAGTCCCAGAGGGAGCTATGGCTACACCTTC. Amino acid sequence: CSPRGSYGYTF.

This clone was seen only once. The J gene is TRBJ2-3, the V gene TRBV29-1; D is undetermined. The CDR3 loop spans 12 amino acids. Germline CDR1 reads SQVTM; CDR2 reads ANQGSEA. V shed 3 bases and J shed 2 bases, with 6 bases lying between them. DNA for the CDR3: TGCAGCGTTGAGATAGCCACAGATACGCAGTATTTT. This encodes CSVEIATDTQYF.

The CDR3 DNA follows: TGTGCCAGCAGACGACGGGGGGCTAGCTACGAGCAGTACTTC. Its translation is CASRRRGASYEQYF. The genes are TRBV7-8 and TRBJ2-7; D possibly corresponds to TRBD2 (7 bases). Germline assignment: CDR1 SGHVS and CDR2 FQNEAQ. This CDR3 has 14 residues. The V end lost 6 bases, the J end lost 3 bases, and 15 bases lay between the germline ends.

The CDR3 nucleotides read TGTGCCAGCAGCGTCGACCGCTACCGACAGGGGGGAAATGAGCAGTTCTTC. Protein product: CASSVDRYRQGGNEQFF. The chain employs TRBV9 and TRBJ2-1; TRBD1 agrees at 9 bases. Looked up from germline, CDR1 is SGDLS and CDR2 is YYNGEE. The trim removed 2 bases at V and 7 bases at J, leaving 13 bases unmatched. CDR3 length: 17 residues.

The chain links TRBV5-6 to TRBJ2-5; D is unresolved. Trimming cost V 1 base and J 3 bases, with 7 bases left between them. CDR1 and CDR2 (germline): SGHDT, YYEEEE. The CDR3 runs 13 residues. The CDR3 region is CASSLWSKETQYF. The CDR3 coding sequence is TGTGCCAGCAGCTTGTGGAGCAAAGAGACCCAGTACTTC.

A single count supports this clone. The gene calls are TRBV5-1 and TRBJ2-5; TRBD2 aligns across 8 bases. CDR1 and CDR2 from the germline V gene are SGHRS and YFSETQ. The junction had 4 bases not matched to a gene; V was cut back by 4 bases and J by 2 bases. This CDR3 has 14 residues. The CDR3 is CASSVSGAQETQYF. The CDR3 bases are TGCGCCAGCAGCGTTAGCGGGGCTCAAGAGACCCAGTACTTC. The full variable domain, in which reference TRBV5-1 and TRBJ2-5 provide the parts outside the CDR3, is KAGVTQTPRYLIKTRGQQVTLSCSPISGHRSVSWYQQTPGQGLQFLFEYFSETQRNKGNFPGRFSGRQFSNSRSEMNVSTLELGDSALYLCASSVSGAQETQYFGPGTRLLVL.

This chain connects TRBV6-5 to TRBJ1-5, with a tentative D call TRBD1 (5 bases). The germline V gene encodes CDR1 MNHEY and CDR2 SVGAGI. V gave up 10 bases and J gave up 7 bases, with 23 bases separating them. The CDR3 extends over 15 amino acids. In DNA, the CDR3 is TGTGCCACCACCCGCCCGGCGGGGGAAGGGCAGCCCCAGCATTTT. Translation gives CATTRPAGEGQPQHF.

This clone was seen once. This rearrangement joins TRBV7-9 to TRBJ1-5; D call uncertain. The CDR3 length is 12 residues. V was shortened by 1 base and J by 6 bases, with 4 bases between the two germline ends. The germline CDR1 and CDR2 sequences are SEHNR and FQNEAQ (reference sequence). DNA of the CDR3: TGTGCCAGCAGCTTAGACGGTCAGCCCCAGCATTTT. It is translated as CASSLDGQPQHF.

This chain connects TRBV4-3 to TRBJ2-3; 10 bases match TRBD2. J gave up 4 bases and V 4 bases, and 8 bases lay outside the gene matches. This CDR3 contains 16 residues. CDR1 is LGHNA and CDR2 is YSLEER in the germline V gene. In nucleotides, the CDR3 is TGCGCCAGCAGCCGGTCCGACAGCGGGGGGGCAGATACGCAGTATTTT. This encodes CASSRSDSGGADTQYF.